This TCR beta chain was recovered during a study of human T cells and chemical hapten exposure. Study-level background: 2% DPC applied to a 2 cm by 2 cm arm area sensitized donors.

In TCRdb, the RACE reads were re-called with MiXCR into one record per CDR3 protein. The sample includes approximately 80,000 distinct CDR3 sequences, 10% to 15% of them seen just once. The length of the CDR3 is 13 residues. The V gene's germline CDR1 is MGHDK and CDR2 SYGVNS. V was cut by 3 bases and J by 6 bases, with 11 bases left in between. As for time point: patch test 3, about 24 weeks after DPC sensitization. Noted treatment: therapeutic diphenylcyclopropenone sensitization with weekly scalp DPC. The authors extracted total RNA from unfractionated whole blood. This clonotype was counted only a few times.

The source was whole blood, collected in connection with sensitization to the hapten diphenylcyclopropenone (DPC). The sequence came from a woman aged 50 to 60 with alopecia areata. Some clones in this sample may be carry-over from other donors' samples. The rearrangement uses TRBV25-1 and TRBJ1-1; the D is unclear. This chain's CDR3 is CASSDPNGAEAFF. CDR3 nucleotides: TGTGCCAGCAGTGACCCTAATGGGGCTGAAGCTTTCTTT.